One sample yielded the 31 T cell receptor beta chains listed below, sequenced in a study of blood T cell repertoires in COVID-19. The assay was immunoSEQ multiplex PCR, and TCRdb's table has in-frame clones only and misses some. Of around 72,000 clones detected, 88% appear once; the ten largest clones hold roughly 28%. Material for sequencing was peripheral blood. These receptors all stem from a man aged 50 to 60 with acute or convalescent COVID-19.

The chain has TRBV6-6 and TRBJ1-1; TRBD1 might be the D (6 bases). This CDR3 spans 16 amino acids. The ends were cut back, 0 bases at V and 2 bases at J, with 13 bases in the middle. The germline CDR1 and CDR2 sequences are MNHNY and SVGAGI (reference sequence). As DNA, the CDR3 is TGTGCCAGCAGTTACTCGGTATGGGGACAAAACACTGAAGCTTTCTTT. It is translated as CASSYSVWGQNTEAFF.

The chain carries TRBV18 and TRBJ1-4; TRBD1 matches at 7 bases. Unmatched junction bases numbered 9, after V lost 5 bases and J lost 3 bases. Germline CDR1 and CDR2: KGHSH and LQKENI. CDR3 length: 16 amino acids. The CDR3 loop reads CASSSIQGTANEKLFF. CDR3 DNA sequence: TGTGCCAGCTCATCCATACAGGGGACAGCTAATGAAAAACTGTTTTTT.

The rearrangement uses TRBV7-2 and TRBJ2-1; a weak D match, TRBD1 (6 bases). Germline V gene lookup returns CDR1 SGHTA and CDR2 FQGNSA. Trimming pared 3 bases from V and 8 bases from J, leaving 11 bases between. The CDR3 runs to 13 residues. The CDR3 reads CASSFPGVHEQFF. In DNA, the CDR3 is TGTGCCAGCAGCTTCCCAGGGGTACATGAGCAGTTCTTC.

This clone was observed a single time. This chain links TRBV4-1 with TRBJ1-6, with 7 bases that match TRBD1. After removal of 4 bases from V and 7 bases from J, the junction contained 4 bases not matched to a gene. This CDR3 comprises 14 residues. The germline CDR1 and CDR2 sequences are MGHRA and YSYEKL. CDR3 coding DNA: TGCGCCAGCAGCCCGACAGGGATGAATTCACCCCTCCACTTT. Translation: CASSPTGMNSPLHF.

The rearrangement links TRBV5-1 to TRBJ2-7; tentatively, D is TRBD2 (5 bases). The CDR3 runs 13 residues. V was clipped by 6 bases and J by 1 base, with 11 bases between them. Per the germline V gene, CDR1 is SGHRS and CDR2 is YFSETQ. The CDR3 DNA follows: TGCGCCAGCACAGCGGATAAATCCTACGAGCAGTACTTC. The encoded protein is CASTADKSYEQYF.

The V gene is TRBV18, the J gene TRBJ1-1, with 8 bases identical to TRBD1. V lost 1 base to trimming and J lost 0 bases; unmatched junction nucleotides: 4. The germline gives CDR1 KGHSH, CDR2 LQKENI. The length of the CDR3 is 16 residues. The CDR3 loop reads CASSPLQGALNTEAFF. DNA for the CDR3: TGTGCCAGCTCACCACTGCAGGGGGCACTGAACACTGAAGCTTTCTTT.

The chain recombines TRBV19 with TRBJ2-3, with TRBD1 matching 9 bases. Germline assignment: CDR1 LNHDA and CDR2 SQIVND (reference sequence). This CDR3 contains 17 residues. V lost 6 bases to trimming and J lost 5 bases; unmatched junction nucleotides: 15. This CDR3 reads CASSGQGLGIAGDTQYF. For the CDR3, the DNA is TGTGCCAGTAGCGGACAGGGGCTCGGGATAGCGGGAGATACGCAGTATTTT.

V and J are TRBV2 and TRBJ1-5; 9 nucleotides align to TRBD1. The V and J ends lost 8 bases and 5 bases, in that order; junction bases with no gene match: 7. Germline loops: CDR1 SNHLY, CDR2 FYNNEI. The CDR3 runs 14 residues. The CDR3 spells CASGRTGADQPQHF. The CDR3 DNA follows: TGTGCCAGCGGGAGGACAGGGGCGGATCAGCCCCAGCATTTT. Full variable domain (rest looked up from reference TRBV2 and TRBJ1-5): EPEVTQTPSHQVTQMGQEVILRCVPISNHLYFYWYRQILGQKVEFLVSFYNNEISEKSEIFDDQFSVERPDGSNFTLKIRSTKLEDSAMYFCASGRTGADQPQHFGDGTRLSIL.

CDR3 protein: CAWSVNLRAISYEQYF. The CDR3 nucleotides are TGTGCCTGGAGTGTAAACCTGCGGGCCATCTCCTACGAGCAGTACTTC. The chain combines TRBV30 with TRBJ2-7; a possible D gene is TRBD2 (5 bases). The CDR3 is made up of 16 amino acids. With 0 bases removed from V and 0 bases from J, the gap between germline ends came to 15 bases. Germline lookup yields CDR1 GTSNPN and CDR2 SVGIG (reference sequence).

V gene TRBV6-6 combines with J gene TRBJ2-7; 9 nucleotides agree with TRBD1. CDR1 is MNHNY and CDR2 is SVGAGI in the germline V gene (reference sequence). This CDR3 is 14 amino acids long. V lost 2 bases and J lost 6; bases outside the gene matches: 5. As DNA, the CDR3 is TGTGCCAGCAGTTACCAGGGACAGGGCGGCGAGCAGTACTTC. Translation: CASSYQGQGGEQYF.

The chain combines TRBV7-9 with TRBJ2-1, with TRBD2 matching 9 bases. This CDR3 spans 15 amino acids. Germline lookup yields CDR1 SEHNR and CDR2 FQNEAQ (reference sequence). Unmatched junction bases numbered 10, after V lost 5 bases and J lost 8 bases. CDR3 DNA: TGTGCCAGCAGCACCCGGGCGGGGGGGCCCGATGAGCAGTTCTTC. It yields the protein CASSTRAGGPDEQFF.

The chain recombines TRBV12-3 or TRBV12-4 with TRBJ1-5, with no clear D. V was cut by 4 bases and J by 4 bases, with 8 bases left in between. There are 13 residues in the CDR3. The CDR3 nucleotides are TGTGCCAGCAGTTCCAGGAATAATCAGCCCCAGCATTTT. Its translation is CASSSRNNQPQHF.

The chain carries TRBV6-5 and TRBJ2-5; 9 nucleotides agree with TRBD2. Trimming took 2 bases from V and 5 from J; bases not matched to a gene: 9. Germline-derived CDR1 and CDR2 are MNHEY and SVGAGI. The CDR3 is 16 amino acids. For the CDR3, the DNA is TGTGCCAGCAGTTACGTATCTAGCGGGACCGGGGAGACCCAGTACTTC. Amino acids: CASSYVSSGTGETQYF.

This clone was counted between two and nine times. CDR3 residues: CASRLTGNSPLHF. CDR3 bases: TGTGCCAGCAGACTCACAGGGAATTCACCCCTCCACTTT. The genes are TRBV27 and TRBJ1-6, with D possibly being TRBD1 (6 bases). Germline-derived CDR1 and CDR2 are MNHEY and SMNVEV (reference sequence). CDR3 length equals 13 residues. V was cut by 6 bases and J by 7 bases, with 10 bases left in between.

This chain connects TRBV11-2 to TRBJ2-5; TRBD2 might be the D (6 bases). The CDR3 consists of 15 residues. Germline V lookup: CDR1 SGHAT, CDR2 FQNNGV. Trimming stripped 4 bases from V and 4 bases from J, with 16 bases between. The CDR3 sequence is CASSSAGLEIETQYF. DNA for the CDR3: TGTGCCAGCAGCTCCGCGGGACTTGAGATAGAGACCCAGTACTTC.

The V call is TRBV7-9, the J call TRBJ2-5; possible D gene TRBD1, 5 bases. Trimming removed 4 bases at V and 2 bases at J, with 20 bases between. This CDR3 is 17 amino acids long. In germline, CDR1 is SEHNR, CDR2 FQNEAQ (reference sequence). This chain's CDR3 is CASSSDGQGQWQETQYF. DNA of the CDR3: TGTGCCAGCAGCTCCGATGGGCAGGGTCAATGGCAAGAGACCCAGTACTTC.

The chain has TRBV10-2 and TRBJ2-5; 9 bases agree with TRBD2. The CDR3 has 15 amino acids. The germline V gene encodes CDR1 WSHSY and CDR2 SAAADI. V dropped 6 bases and J dropped 1; count of bases not matched to a gene: 6. DNA of the CDR3: TGCGCCAGCAGAGCTGGCGGGGGGGCCCAAGAGACCCAGTACTTC. This sequence encodes CASRAGGGAQETQYF.

This clone was detected a few times. V and J are TRBV27 and TRBJ2-7; 8 positions agree with TRBD1. Germline CDR1 and CDR2: MNHEY and SMNVEV (reference sequence). J was trimmed by 5 bases and V by 5 bases; bases with no gene match: 5. The CDR3 loop spans 13 amino acids. CDR3 nucleotide sequence: TGTGCCAGCAGTCCCCGGACAGGGAACGAGCAGTACTTC. It translates to CASSPRTGNEQYF.

This clone was observed a few times. J is TRBJ2-3 and V is TRBV11-2, with TRBD2 matching over 14 bases. The V and J ends lost 5 bases and 5 bases, in that order; junction bases with no gene match: 9. Germline CDR1 and CDR2: SGHAT and FQNNGV. The length of the CDR3 is 17 residues. CDR3 sequence (DNA): TGTGCCAGCAGCCTATCCTTGACTAGCGGGGGGGGAGATACGCAGTATTTT. It encodes CASSLSLTSGGGDTQYF.

This sequence joins TRBV7-9 and TRBJ1-6; D perhaps matches TRBD1 (6 bases). The CDR3 has 15 amino acids. Germline assignment: CDR1 SEHNR and CDR2 FQNEAQ (reference sequence). V lost 5 bases and J lost 6, with 14 bases in between. CDR3 sequence reads: CASSGFTGSNSPLHF. DNA for the CDR3: TGTGCCAGCAGCGGGTTCACAGGGAGTAATTCACCCCTCCACTTT.

The J gene is TRBJ1-1, the V gene TRBV19, with TRBD1 matching 7 bases. Germline V gene sequence: CDR1 LNHDA, CDR2 SQIVND (reference sequence). Trimming at V came to 4 bases and at J to 1 base, leaving 3 bases not matched to a gene. This CDR3 has 14 amino acids. The CDR3 nucleotides read TGTGCCAGTAGTAGGGGACAGCAGAACACTGAAGCTTTCTTT. This sequence encodes CASSRGQQNTEAFF.

J is TRBJ2-2 and V is TRBV19, with TRBD1 identical over 7 bases. The CDR3 is 17 residues long. Per the germline V gene, CDR1 is LNHDA and CDR2 is SQIVND (reference sequence). The V and J ends lost 4 bases and 2 bases, in that order; junction bases with no gene match: 10. The CDR3 DNA follows: TGTGCCAGTAGTACTTACAGGGGCAGGAGCAACACCGGGGAGCTGTTTTTT. Residues: CASSTYRGRSNTGELFF.

The chain is built from TRBV3-1 (or the pseudogene TRBV3-2) and TRBJ1-1, with a tentative D call TRBD1 (6 bases). V lost 2 bases to trimming and J lost 11 bases, with 12 bases between them. The germline V gene has CDR1 LGHDT and CDR2 YNNKEL (reference sequence). CDR3 length equals 12 residues. Here the CDR3 reads CASSQNRGGAFF. CDR3 sequence (DNA): TGTGCCAGCAGCCAAAATCGAGGGGGTGCTTTCTTT.

The rearrangement uses TRBV19 and TRBJ1-2; D uncertain. Between the trimmed V and J ends, which lost 6 bases and 3 bases, there was a span of 8 bases. This CDR3 contains 12 residues. Per the germline V gene, CDR1 is LNHDA and CDR2 is SQIVND (reference sequence). The CDR3 sequence is CASREYDYGYTF. Written as DNA, the CDR3 is TGTGCCAGTAGGGAGTATGACTATGGCTACACCTTC.

This chain connects TRBV5-5 to TRBJ1-5, with D possibly TRBD1 on 6 matching bases. The CDR3 loop spans 13 amino acids. V lost 1 base, J lost 6 bases, and 8 bases lay in between. Germline CDR1 SGHKS, CDR2 YYEKEE (reference sequence). This CDR3 reads CASSLWGPQPQHF. The CDR3 DNA reads as TGTGCCAGCAGCTTGTGGGGGCCTCAGCCCCAGCATTTT.

The chain has TRBV6-1 and TRBJ1-2; TRBD1 aligns across 9 bases. Germline V gives CDR1 MNHNS, CDR2 SASEGT. The CDR3 is 15 residues long. V was clipped by 1 base and J by 2 bases; unmatched bases: 2. The CDR3 DNA sequence: TGTGCCAGCAGTGAAGGGGGACAGGGAAACTATGGCTACACCTTC. Amino acid sequence: CASSEGGQGNYGYTF.

This clone was counted once. DNA of the CDR3: TGTGCCGCGCGCTCTGGAACAGGCTCCGCCTACGAGCAGTACTTC. Translated, it gives CAARSGTGSAYEQYF. This chain joins TRBV6-6 and TRBJ2-7; D may be TRBD1 (5 bases). The CDR3 consists of 15 residues. V lost 11 bases to trimming and J lost 2 bases, with 22 bases between them. Germline CDR1 MNHNY, CDR2 SVGAGI (reference sequence).

The rearrangement uses TRBV2 and TRBJ2-5, with unresolved D. Germline CDR1 and CDR2: SNHLY and FYNNEI. V gave up 1 base and J gave up 2 bases, with 11 bases separating them. The CDR3 runs 15 residues. The DNA of the CDR3 is TGTGCCAGCAGTGAAGACAGAACCGAACAAGAGACCCAGTACTTC. Translation gives CASSEDRTEQETQYF.

The J gene is TRBJ1-3, the V gene TRBV7-9, with 8 bases identical to TRBD1. Trimming at V came to 6 bases and at J to 6 bases, leaving 10 bases not matched to a gene. CDR3 size: 15 residues. CDR1 and CDR2 (germline): SEHNR, FQNEAQ (reference sequence). In DNA form, the CDR3 reads TGTGCCAGCAGTCAGAGACAGGGGCGGGAAAACACCATATATTTT. It yields the protein CASSQRQGRENTIYF.

This chain connects TRBV3-1 (or the pseudogene TRBV3-2) to TRBJ1-5; D remains ambiguous. V dropped 0 bases and J dropped 5 bases, with 5 bases sitting between them. The germline V gene encodes CDR1 LGHDT and CDR2 YNNKEL (reference sequence). CDR3 length: 13 amino acids. For the CDR3, the DNA is TGTGCCAGCAGCCAAGATTCGTATCAGCCCCAGCATTTT. Amino acids: CASSQDSYQPQHF.

The CDR3 DNA reads TGTGCCACCAGTGGAGGGTTGGAATCGAACACCGGGGAGCTGTTTTTT. It translates to CATSGGLESNTGELFF. The genes are TRBV24-1 and TRBJ2-2, with a possible D match to TRBD2 (5 bases). V gave up 5 bases and J gave up 0 bases, with 12 bases separating them. CDR1 and CDR2 from the germline V gene are KGHDR and SFDVKD. The CDR3 has 16 amino acids.